A selection of T cell receptor beta chains follows, all from one sample in a study of cytotoxic CD8 clonotypes in ibrutinib-treated CLL. Clones were read by immunoSEQ multiplex PCR, and TCRdb kept only the in-frame ones, dropping some. Found here are approximately 48,000 clones, approximately 50% of them singletons; the top ten hold about 30%. Sample: PBMCs, taken after 12 months of ibrutinib treatment. The receptors were gathered from a human donor with chronic lymphocytic leukemia. CDR3s include the opening cysteine and the closing phenylalanine or tryptophan. A D gene is named only where the DNA matches it firmly. Only some rows state a clone size, as once, few, many or a class for expanded clones.

D,J,size,V,DNA,CDR3
-,TRBJ2-7,-,TRBV7-2,TGTGCCAGCAGCTTATCGGGTGAGCTGCAGCAGTACTTC,CASSLSGELQQYF
TRBD1,TRBJ2-5,-,TRBV19,TGTGCCAGTAGTATTTCCCGGACAGGCCGGGAGACCCAGTACTTC,CASSISRTGRETQYF
-,TRBJ1-1,many,TRBV5-1,TGCGCCAGCAGCCCAAGCGGGGGGGAAAGGAACACTGAAGCTTTCTTT,CASSPSGGERNTEAFF
-,TRBJ1-1,many,TRBV19,TGTGCCAGTAATCAACAGAACCGGAACACTGAAGCTTTCTTT,CASNQQNRNTEAFF
-,TRBJ1-5,-,TRBV6-6,TGTGCCAGCAGTTACCGGGCTTCTGATCAGCCCCAGCATTTT,CASSYRASDQPQHF
TRBD2,TRBJ2-1,-,TRBV5-1,TGCGCCAGCAGTTTGCCCAAGGGACTAGCGGAGGGAAGCTCCTACAATGAGCAGTTCTTC,CASSLPKGLAEGSSYNEQFF
TRBD2,TRBJ2-3,-,TRBV2,TGTGCCAGCAGTGATCTAGCGGGGTCTAGCACAGATACGCAGTATTTT,CASSDLAGSSTDTQYF
-,TRBJ2-2,-,TRBV4-2,TGTGCCAGCAGCCAAGATTGGGGTGGAGCGAACACCGGGGAGCTGTTTTTT,CASSQDWGGANTGELFF
-,TRBJ1-5,-,TRBV5-1,TGCGCCAGCAGCTTGTCTGACAGCAATCAGCCCCAGCATTTT,CASSLSDSNQPQHF
TRBD2,TRBJ2-1,few,TRBV7-8,TGTGCCAGCAGCCCAAACCTTAGCGGGAGACGATACAATGAGCAGTTCTTC,CASSPNLSGRRYNEQFF
-,TRBJ2-7,-,TRBV30,TGTGCCTGGAGTGTACCAGGGACACCTTACTACGAGCAGTACTTC,CAWSVPGTPYYEQYF
-,TRBJ2-1,many,TRBV6-1,TGTGCCAGTGGACCCTACAATGAGCAGTTCTTC,CASGPYNEQFF
TRBD1,TRBJ1-4,-,TRBV6-6,TGTGCCAGCAGTTACTCGGACAGGGTGAGGGAAAAACTGTTTTTT,CASSYSDRVREKLFF
-,TRBJ2-7,-,TRBV7-9,TGTGCCAGCAGATCAGGGAACGAGCAGTACTTC,CASRSGNEQYF
TRBD1,TRBJ1-1,-,TRBV7-9,TGTGCCAGCAGCCCGCGGACAGGGGAGAACACTGAAGCTTTCTTT,CASSPRTGENTEAFF
-,TRBJ2-2,-,TRBV19,TGTGCCAGTAGTATGGATGGGGCGAACACCGGGGAGCTGTTTTTT,CASSMDGANTGELFF
-,TRBJ1-5,-,TRBV4-1,TGCGCCAGCAGCCAACAAACTTCGGGACCGACGAGGATGGGCAATCAGCCCCAGCATTTT,CASSQQTSGPTRMGNQPQHF